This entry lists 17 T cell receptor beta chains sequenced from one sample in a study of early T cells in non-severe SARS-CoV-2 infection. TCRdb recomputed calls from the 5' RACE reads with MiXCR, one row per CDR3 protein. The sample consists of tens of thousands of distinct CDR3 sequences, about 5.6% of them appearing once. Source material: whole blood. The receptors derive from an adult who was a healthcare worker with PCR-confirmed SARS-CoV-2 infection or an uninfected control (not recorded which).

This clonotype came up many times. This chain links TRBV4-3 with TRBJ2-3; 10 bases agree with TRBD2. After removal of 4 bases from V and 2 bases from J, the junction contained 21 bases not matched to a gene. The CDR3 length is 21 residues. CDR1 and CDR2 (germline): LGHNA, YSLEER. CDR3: CASSLRPKRGGLTSNTDTQYF. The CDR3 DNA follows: TGCGCCAGCAGCCTCAGGCCCAAGCGGGGGGGCCTTACATCTAACACAGATACGCAGTATTTT.

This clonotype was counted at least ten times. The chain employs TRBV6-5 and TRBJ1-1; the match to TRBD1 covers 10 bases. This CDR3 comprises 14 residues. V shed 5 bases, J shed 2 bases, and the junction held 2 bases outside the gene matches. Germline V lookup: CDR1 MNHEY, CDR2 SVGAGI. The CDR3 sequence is CASSRQGANTEAFF. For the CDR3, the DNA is TGTGCCAGCAGTCGACAGGGGGCAAACACTGAAGCTTTCTTT.

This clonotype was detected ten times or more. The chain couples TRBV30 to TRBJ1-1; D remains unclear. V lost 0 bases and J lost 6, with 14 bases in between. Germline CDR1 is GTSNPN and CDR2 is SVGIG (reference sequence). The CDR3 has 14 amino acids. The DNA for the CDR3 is TGTGCCTGGAGTGTAGGTGTAGCGGGCGCTGAAGCTTTCTTT. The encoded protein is CAWSVGVAGAEAFF. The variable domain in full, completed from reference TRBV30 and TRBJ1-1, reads SQTIHQWPATLVQPVGSPLSLECTVEGTSNPNLYWYRQAAGRGLQLLFYSVGIGQISSEVPQNLSASRPQDRQFILSSKKLLLSDSGFYLCAWSVGVAGAEAFFGQGTRLTVV.

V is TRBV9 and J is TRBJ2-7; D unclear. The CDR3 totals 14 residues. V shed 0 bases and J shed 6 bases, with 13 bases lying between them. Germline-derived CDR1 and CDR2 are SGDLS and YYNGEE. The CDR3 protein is CASSVGPMAFEQYF. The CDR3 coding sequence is TGTGCCAGCAGCGTAGGGCCCATGGCCTTCGAGCAGTACTTC.

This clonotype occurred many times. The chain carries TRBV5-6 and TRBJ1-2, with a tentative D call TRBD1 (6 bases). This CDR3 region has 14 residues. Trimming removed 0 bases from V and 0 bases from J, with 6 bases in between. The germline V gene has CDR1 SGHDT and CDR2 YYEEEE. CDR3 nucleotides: TGTGCCAGCAGCTTGGACAGGGCTAACTATGGCTACACCTTC. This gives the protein CASSLDRANYGYTF.

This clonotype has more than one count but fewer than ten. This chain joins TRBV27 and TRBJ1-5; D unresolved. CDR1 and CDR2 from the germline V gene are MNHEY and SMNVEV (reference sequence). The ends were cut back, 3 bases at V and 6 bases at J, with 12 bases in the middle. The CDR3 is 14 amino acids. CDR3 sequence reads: CASSFIGFGQPQHF. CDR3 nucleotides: TGTGCCAGCAGTTTCATAGGGTTCGGTCAGCCCCAGCATTTT.

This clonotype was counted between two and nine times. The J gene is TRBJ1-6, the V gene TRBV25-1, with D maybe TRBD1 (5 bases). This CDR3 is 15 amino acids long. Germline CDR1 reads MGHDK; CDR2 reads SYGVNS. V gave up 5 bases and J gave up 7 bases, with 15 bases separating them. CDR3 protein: CASSPPRGGNSPLHF. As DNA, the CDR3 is TGTGCCAGCAGTCCTCCTCGCGGGGGAAATTCACCCCTCCACTTT.

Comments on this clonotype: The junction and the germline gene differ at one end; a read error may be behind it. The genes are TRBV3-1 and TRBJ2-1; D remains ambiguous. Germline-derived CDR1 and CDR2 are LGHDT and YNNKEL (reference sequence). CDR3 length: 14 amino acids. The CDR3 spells CAGSQDWSGNEQIF. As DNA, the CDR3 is TGTGCCGGCAGCCAAGATTGGTCGGGCAATGAGCAGATCTTC.

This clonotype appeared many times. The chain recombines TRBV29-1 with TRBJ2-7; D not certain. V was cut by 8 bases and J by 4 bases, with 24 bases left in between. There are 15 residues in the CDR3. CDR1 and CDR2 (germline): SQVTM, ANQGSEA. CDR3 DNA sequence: TGCAGCATTTTTGTGTTGGAGACTGCAATTTACGAGCAGTACTTC. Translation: CSIFVLETAIYEQYF.

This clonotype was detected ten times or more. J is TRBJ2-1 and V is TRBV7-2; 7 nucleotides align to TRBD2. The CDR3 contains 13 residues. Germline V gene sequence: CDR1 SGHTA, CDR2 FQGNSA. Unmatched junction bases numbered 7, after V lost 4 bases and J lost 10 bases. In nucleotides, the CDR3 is TGTGCCAGCAGCTCTCTCTTCGGGGGGGAGCAGTTCTTC. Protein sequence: CASSSLFGGEQFF.

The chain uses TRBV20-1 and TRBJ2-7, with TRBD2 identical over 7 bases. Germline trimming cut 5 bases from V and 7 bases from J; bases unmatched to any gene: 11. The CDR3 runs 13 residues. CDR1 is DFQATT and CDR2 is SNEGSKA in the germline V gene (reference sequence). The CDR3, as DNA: TGCAGTGCTTATATGACTATTAGCGGGGAGCAGTACTTC. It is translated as CSAYMTISGEQYF.

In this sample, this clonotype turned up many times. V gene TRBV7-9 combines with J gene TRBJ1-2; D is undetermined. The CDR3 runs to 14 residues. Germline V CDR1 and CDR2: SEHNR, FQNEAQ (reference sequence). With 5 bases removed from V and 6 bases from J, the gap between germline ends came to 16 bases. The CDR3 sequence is CASSLETGRDGYTF. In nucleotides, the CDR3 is TGTGCCAGCAGCCTAGAGACGGGTCGAGATGGCTACACCTTC.

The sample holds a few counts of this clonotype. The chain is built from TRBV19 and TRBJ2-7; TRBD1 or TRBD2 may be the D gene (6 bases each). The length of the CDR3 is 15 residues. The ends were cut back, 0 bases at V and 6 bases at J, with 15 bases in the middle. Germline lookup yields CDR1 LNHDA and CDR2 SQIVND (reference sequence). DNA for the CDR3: TGTGCCAGTAGTATAGATCGCGGAGGGGGTCGCGAGCAGTACTTC. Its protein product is CASSIDRGGGREQYF.

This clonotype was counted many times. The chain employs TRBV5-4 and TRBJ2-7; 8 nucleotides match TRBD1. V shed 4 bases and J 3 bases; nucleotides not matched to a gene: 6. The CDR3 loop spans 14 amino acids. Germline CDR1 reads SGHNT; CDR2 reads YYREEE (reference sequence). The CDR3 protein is CASSILTGGYEQYF. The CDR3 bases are TGTGCCAGCAGCATACTTACAGGGGGCTACGAGCAGTACTTC.

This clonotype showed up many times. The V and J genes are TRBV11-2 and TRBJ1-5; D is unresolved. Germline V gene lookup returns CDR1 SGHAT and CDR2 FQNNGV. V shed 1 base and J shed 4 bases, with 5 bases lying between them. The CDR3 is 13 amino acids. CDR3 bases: TGTGCCAGCAGCTTAGGCCAGAATCAGCCCCAGCATTTT. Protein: CASSLGQNQPQHF.

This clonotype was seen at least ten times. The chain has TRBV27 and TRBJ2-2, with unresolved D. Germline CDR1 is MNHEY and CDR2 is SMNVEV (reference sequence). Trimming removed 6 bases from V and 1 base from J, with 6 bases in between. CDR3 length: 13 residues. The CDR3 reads CASRRGNTGELFF. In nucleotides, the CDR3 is TGTGCCAGCAGGAGAGGGAACACCGGGGAGCTGTTTTTT.

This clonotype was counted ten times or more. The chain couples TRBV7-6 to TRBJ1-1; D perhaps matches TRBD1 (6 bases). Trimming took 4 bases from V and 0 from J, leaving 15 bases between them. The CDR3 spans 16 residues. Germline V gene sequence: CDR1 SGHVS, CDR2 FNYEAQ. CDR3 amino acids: CASSSRRDKLNTEAFF. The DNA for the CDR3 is TGTGCCAGCAGCTCCCGTCGGGACAAATTGAACACTGAAGCTTTCTTT.